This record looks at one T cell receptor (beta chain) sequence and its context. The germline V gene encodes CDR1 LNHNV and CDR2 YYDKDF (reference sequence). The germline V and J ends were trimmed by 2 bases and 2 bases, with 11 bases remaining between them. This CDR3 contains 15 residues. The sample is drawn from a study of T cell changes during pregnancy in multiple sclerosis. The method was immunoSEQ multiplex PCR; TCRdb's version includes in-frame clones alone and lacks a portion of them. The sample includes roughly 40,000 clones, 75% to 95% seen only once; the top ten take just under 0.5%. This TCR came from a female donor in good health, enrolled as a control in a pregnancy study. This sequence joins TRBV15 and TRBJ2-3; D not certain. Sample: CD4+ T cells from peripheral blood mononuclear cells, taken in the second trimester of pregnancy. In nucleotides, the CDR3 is TGTGCCACCAGCAGATCCTTATTTTCCACAGATACGCAGTATTTT. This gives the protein CATSRSLFSTDTQYF.